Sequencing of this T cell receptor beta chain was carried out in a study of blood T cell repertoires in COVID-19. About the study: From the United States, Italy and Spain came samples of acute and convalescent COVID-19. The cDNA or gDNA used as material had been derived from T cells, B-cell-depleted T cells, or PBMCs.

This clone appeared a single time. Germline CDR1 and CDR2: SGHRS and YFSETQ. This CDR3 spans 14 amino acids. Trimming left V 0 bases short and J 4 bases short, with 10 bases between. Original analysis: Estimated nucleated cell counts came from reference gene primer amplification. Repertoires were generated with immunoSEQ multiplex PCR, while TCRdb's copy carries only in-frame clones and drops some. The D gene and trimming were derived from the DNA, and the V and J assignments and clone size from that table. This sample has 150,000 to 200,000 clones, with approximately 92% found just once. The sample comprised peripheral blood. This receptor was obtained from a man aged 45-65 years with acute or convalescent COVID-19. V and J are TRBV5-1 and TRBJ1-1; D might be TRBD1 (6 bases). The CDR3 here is CASSLAQGITEAFF. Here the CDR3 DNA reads TGCGCCAGCAGCTTGGCCCAGGGGATCACTGAAGCTTTCTTT.